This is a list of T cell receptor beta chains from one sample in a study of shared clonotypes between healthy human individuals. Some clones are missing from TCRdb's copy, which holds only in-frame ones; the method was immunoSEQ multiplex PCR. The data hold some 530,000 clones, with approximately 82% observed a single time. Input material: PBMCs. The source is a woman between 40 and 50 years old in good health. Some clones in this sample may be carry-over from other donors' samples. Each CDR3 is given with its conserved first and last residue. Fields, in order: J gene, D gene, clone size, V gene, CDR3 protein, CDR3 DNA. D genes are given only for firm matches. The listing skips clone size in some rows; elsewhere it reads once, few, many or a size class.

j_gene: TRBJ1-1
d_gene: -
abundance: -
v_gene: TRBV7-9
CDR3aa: CASSSGGSEAFF
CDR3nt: TGTGCCAGCAGCAGCGGAGGGTCCGAAGCTTTCTTT

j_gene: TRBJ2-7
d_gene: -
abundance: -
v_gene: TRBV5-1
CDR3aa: CASSPGGPGYEQYF
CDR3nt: TGCGCCAGCAGCCCCGGGGGGCCAGGCTACGAGCAGTACTTC

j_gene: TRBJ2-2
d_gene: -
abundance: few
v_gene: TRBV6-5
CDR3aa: CASSYSGIGELFF
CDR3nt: TGTGCCAGCAGTTACTCAGGGATCGGGGAGCTGTTTTTT

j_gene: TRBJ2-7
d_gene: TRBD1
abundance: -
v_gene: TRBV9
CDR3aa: CASSAGQGVYEQYF
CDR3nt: TGTGCCAGCAGCGCGGGACAGGGGGTCTACGAGCAGTACTTC

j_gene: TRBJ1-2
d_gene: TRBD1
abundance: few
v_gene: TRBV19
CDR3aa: CASSIALGTGSIYGYTF
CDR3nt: TGTGCCAGTAGTATAGCTCTCGGGACAGGGAGTATCTATGGCTACACCTTC

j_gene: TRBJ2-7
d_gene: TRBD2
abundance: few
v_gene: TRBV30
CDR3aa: CASNRLAGGYEQYF
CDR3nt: TGTGCCAGCAACAGACTAGCGGGAGGCTACGAGCAGTACTTC

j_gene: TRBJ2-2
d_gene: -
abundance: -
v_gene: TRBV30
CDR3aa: CAWSVSVQTGELFF
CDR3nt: TGTGCCTGGAGTGTAAGTGTGCAGACCGGGGAGCTGTTTTTT

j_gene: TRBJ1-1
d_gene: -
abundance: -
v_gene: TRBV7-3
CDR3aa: CASSLRPAEAFF
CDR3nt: TGTGCCAGCAGCTTACGGCCGGCTGAAGCTTTCTTT

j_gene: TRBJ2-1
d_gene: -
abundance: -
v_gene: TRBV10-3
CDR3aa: CASEGAENEQFF
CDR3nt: TGTGCCTCGGAGGGGGCTGAGAATGAGCAGTTCTTC

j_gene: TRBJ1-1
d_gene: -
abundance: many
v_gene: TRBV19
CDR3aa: CASSTGGRVNAFF
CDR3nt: TGTGCCAGTAGTACTGGAGGGCGGGTTAACGCTTTCTTT

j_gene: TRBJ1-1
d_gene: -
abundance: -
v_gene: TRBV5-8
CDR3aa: CASTLAGLGDTEAFF
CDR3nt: TGTGCCAGCACCCTGGCCGGCCTGGGGGACACTGAAGCTTTCTTT

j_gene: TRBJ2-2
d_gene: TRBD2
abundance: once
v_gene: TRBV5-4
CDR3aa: CASSQGLAGAGTGELFF
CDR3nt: TGTGCCAGCAGCCAAGGACTAGCGGGAGCGGGTACCGGGGAGCTGTTTTTT

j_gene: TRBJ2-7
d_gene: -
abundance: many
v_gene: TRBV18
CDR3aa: CASSPNSDYEQYF
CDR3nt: TGTGCCAGCTCACCAAATTCGGACTACGAGCAGTACTTC

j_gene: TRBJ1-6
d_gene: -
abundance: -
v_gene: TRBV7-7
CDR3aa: CASSSGQRQDCSPLHF
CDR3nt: TGTGCCAGCAGCTCAGGACAGAGGCAGGATTGTTCACCCCTCCACTTT

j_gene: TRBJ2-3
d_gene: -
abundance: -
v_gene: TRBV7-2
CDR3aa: CASSLPGVPDTQYF
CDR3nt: TGTGCCAGCAGCTTACCGGGAGTACCAGATACGCAGTATTTT

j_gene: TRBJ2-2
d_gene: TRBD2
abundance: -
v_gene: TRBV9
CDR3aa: CASSVGVLAGAGELFF
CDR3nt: TGTGCCAGCAGCGTAGGGGTCCTAGCGGGAGCTGGGGAGCTGTTTTTT

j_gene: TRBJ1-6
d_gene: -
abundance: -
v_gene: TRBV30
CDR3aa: CAWSRANSPLHF
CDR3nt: TGTGCCTGGAGTAGGGCGAATTCACCCCTCCACTTT

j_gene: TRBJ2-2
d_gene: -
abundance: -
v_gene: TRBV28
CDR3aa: CASSPWTPNTGELFF
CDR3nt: TGTGCCAGCAGTCCTTGGACACCGAACACCGGGGAGCTGTTTTTT

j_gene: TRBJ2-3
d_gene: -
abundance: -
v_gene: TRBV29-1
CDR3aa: CSVPLGRGTTDTQYF
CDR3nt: TGCAGCGTTCCCTTGGGGCGGGGGACAACAGATACGCAGTATTTT

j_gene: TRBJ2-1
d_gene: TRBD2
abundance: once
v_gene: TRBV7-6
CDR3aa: CASSRTSSYYNEQFF
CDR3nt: TGTGCCAGCAGCCGGACTAGCAGCTACTACAATGAGCAGTTCTTC

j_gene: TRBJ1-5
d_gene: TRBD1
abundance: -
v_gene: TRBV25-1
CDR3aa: CASSDQGGNQPQHF
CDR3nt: TGTGCCAGCAGTGATCAGGGGGGCAATCAGCCCCAGCATTTT

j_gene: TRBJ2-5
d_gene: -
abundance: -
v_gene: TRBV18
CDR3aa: CASSPERSSGQETQYF
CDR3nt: TGTGCCAGCTCACCGGAGCGGAGCTCGGGGCAAGAGACCCAGTACTTC

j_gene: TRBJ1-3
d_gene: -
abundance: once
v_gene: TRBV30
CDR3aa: CACPNRTTATQLRNTIYF
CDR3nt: TGTGCCTGCCCCAACCGAACGACAGCCACTCAACTCCGAAACACCATATATTTT

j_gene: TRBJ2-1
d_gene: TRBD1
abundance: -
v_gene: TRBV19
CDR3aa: CASSIGQTGHNEQFF
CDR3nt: TGTGCCAGTAGTATAGGGCAGACAGGGCACAATGAGCAGTTCTTC

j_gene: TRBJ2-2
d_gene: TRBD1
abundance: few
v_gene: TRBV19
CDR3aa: CASSPGQGRRTGELFF
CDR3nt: TGTGCCAGTAGTCCAGGACAGGGACGGAGGACCGGGGAGCTGTTTTTT

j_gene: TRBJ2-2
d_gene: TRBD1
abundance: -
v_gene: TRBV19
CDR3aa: CASSIHGQGLGGELFF
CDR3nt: TGTGCCAGTAGTATCCACGGACAGGGGTTGGGCGGGGAGCTGTTTTTT

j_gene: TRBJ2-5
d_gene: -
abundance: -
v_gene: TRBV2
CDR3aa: CASSFFGQGGETQYF
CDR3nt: TGTGCCAGCAGTTTCTTCGGCCAGGGCGGCGAGACCCAGTACTTC

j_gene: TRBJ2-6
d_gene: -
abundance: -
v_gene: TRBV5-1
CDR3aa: CASSKDQVYGANVLTF
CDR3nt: TGCGCCAGCAGCAAGGACCAGGTCTACGGGGCCAACGTCCTGACTTTC

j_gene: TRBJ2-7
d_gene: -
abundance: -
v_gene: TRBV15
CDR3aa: CATRFDYSYEQYF
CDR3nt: TGTGCCACCAGGTTCGACTACTCCTACGAGCAGTACTTC

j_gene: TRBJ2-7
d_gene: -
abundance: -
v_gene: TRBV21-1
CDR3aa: CASSTRGRASDYEQYF
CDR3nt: TGTGCCAGCTCTACTCGGGGCCGGGCTAGCGACTACGAGCAGTACTTC

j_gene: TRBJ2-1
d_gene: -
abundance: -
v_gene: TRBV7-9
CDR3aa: CASSLVLGEANEQFF
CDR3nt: TGTGCCAGCAGCTTAGTTTTGGGAGAGGCCAATGAGCAGTTCTTC

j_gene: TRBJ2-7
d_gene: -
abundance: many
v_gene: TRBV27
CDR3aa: CASSSVGSAYYEQYF
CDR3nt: TGTGCCAGCAGTTCGGTGGGGTCGGCGTACTACGAGCAGTACTTC

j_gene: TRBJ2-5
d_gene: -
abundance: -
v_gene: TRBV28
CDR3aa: CASSSGAAQETQYF
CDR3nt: TGTGCCAGCTCCTCTGGGGCGGCCCAAGAGACCCAGTACTTC

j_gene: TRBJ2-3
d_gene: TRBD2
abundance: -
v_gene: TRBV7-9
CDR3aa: CASSPWVRAGGDTQYF
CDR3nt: TGTGCCAGCAGCCCCTGGGTTAGAGCGGGAGGAGATACGCAGTATTTT

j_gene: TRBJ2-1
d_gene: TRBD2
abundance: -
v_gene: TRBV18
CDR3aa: CASSPSGSLHNEQFF
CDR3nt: TGTGCCAGCTCACCAAGCGGGAGTCTCCACAATGAGCAGTTCTTC

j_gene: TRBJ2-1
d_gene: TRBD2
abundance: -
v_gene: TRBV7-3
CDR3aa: CASSRLAGGAYNEQFF
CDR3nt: TGTGCCAGCAGTCGACTAGCGGGAGGGGCCTACAATGAGCAGTTCTTC

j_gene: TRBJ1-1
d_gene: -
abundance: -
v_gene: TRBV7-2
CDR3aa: CASSLATGTKNTEAFF
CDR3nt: TGTGCCAGCAGCTTAGCGACCGGGACAAAGAACACTGAAGCTTTCTTT

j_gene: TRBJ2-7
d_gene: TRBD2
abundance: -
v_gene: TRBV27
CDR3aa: CASSLSGLLANTIPYEQYF
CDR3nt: TGTGCCAGCAGTTTGAGCGGACTACTAGCGAACACGATACCCTACGAGCAGTACTTC

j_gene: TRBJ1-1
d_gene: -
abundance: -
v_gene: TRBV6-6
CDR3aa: CASSSPKELNTEAFF
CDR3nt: TGTGCCAGCAGTTCTCCGAAAGAACTGAACACTGAAGCTTTCTTT